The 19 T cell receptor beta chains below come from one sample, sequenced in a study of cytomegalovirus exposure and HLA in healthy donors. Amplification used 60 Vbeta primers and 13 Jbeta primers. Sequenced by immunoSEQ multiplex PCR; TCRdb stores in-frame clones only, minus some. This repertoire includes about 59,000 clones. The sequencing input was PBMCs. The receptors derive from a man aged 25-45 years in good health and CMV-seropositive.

The CDR3 nucleotides are TGTGCCAGTAGTTGGGGGCAGGGCTCCTACAATGAGCAGTTCTTC. Its protein is CASSWGQGSYNEQFF. The rearrangement uses TRBV19 and TRBJ2-1; tentative D call: TRBD1 (6 bases). V was clipped by 5 bases and J by 0 bases, with 11 bases between them. The CDR3 consists of 15 residues. Germline CDR1 is LNHDA and CDR2 is SQIVND (reference sequence).

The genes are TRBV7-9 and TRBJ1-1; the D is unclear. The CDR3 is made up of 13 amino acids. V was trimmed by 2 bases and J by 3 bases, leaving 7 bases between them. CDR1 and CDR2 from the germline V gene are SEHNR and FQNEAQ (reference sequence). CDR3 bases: TGTGCCAGCAGCTTACGGGTAGACACTGAAGCTTTCTTT. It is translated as CASSLRVDTEAFF.

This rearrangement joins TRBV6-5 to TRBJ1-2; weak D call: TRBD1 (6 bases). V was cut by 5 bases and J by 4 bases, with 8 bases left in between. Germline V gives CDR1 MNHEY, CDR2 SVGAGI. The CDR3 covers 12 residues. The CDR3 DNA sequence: TGTGCCAGCAGTCGGACAGCCTATGGCTACACCTTC. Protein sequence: CASSRTAYGYTF.

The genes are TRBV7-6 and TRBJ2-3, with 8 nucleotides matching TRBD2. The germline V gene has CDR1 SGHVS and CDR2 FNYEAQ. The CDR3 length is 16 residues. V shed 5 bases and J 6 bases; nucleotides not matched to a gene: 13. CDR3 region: CASSRAGTSGKDTQYF. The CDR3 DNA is TGTGCCAGCAGCAGAGCAGGTACTAGCGGTAAGGATACGCAGTATTTT. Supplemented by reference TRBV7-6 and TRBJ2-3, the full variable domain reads GAGVSQSPRYKVTKRGQDVALRCDPISGHVSLYWYRQALGQGPEFLTYFNYEAQQDKSGLPNDRFSAERPEGSISTLTIQRTEQRDSAMYRCASSRAGTSGKDTQYFGPGTRLTVL.

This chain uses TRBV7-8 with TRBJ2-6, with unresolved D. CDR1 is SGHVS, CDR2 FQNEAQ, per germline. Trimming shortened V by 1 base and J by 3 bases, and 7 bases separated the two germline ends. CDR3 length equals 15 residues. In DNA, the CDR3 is TGTGCCAGCAGCTTAGGGGCCCGTGGGGCCAACGTCCTGACTTTC. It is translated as CASSLGARGANVLTF.

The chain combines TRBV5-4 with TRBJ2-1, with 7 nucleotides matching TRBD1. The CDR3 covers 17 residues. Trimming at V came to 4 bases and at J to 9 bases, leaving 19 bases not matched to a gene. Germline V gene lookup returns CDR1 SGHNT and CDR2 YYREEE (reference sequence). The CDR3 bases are TGTGCCAGCAGCCCTTCACAGGGGTTGAGGCCCGGTACTGAGCAGTTCTTC. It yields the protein CASSPSQGLRPGTEQFF.

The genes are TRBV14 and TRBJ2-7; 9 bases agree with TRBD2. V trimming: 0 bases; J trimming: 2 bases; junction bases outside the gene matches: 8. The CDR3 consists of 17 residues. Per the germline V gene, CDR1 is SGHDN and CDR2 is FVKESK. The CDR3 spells CASSQDSRREGTYEQYF. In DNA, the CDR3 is TGTGCCAGCAGCCAAGATTCGCGGCGGGAGGGCACCTACGAGCAGTACTTC.

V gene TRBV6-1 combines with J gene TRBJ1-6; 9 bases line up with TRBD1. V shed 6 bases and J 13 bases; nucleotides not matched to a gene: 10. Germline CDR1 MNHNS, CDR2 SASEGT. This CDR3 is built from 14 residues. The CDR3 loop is CASRSVPGQGPLHF. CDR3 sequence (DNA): TGTGCCAGCAGATCAGTACCGGGACAGGGCCCCCTCCACTTT.

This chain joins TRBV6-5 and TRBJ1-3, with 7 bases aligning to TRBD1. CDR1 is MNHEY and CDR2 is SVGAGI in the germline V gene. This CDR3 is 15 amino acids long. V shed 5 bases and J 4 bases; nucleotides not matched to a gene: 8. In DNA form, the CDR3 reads TGTGCCAGCAGTGGGGACAGTTCAACAGGAAACACCATATATTTT. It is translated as CASSGDSSTGNTIYF.

The CDR3 nucleotides are TGTGCCAGCAGTGAAGCGTCATGGACATTTCCCCCCCAACTTTCGTTCTTC. This sequence encodes CASSEASWTFPPQLSFF. The gene calls are TRBV2 and TRBJ2-1, with a tentative D call TRBD1 (5 bases). The CDR3 runs to 17 residues. Germline loops: CDR1 SNHLY, CDR2 FYNNEI. V lost 0 bases to trimming and J lost 15 bases, with 27 bases between them.

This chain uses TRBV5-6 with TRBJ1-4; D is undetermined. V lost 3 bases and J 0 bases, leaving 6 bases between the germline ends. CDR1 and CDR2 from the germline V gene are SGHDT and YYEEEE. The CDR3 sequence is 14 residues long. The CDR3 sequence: CASSSGTTNEKLFF. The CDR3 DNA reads TGTGCCAGCAGCTCCGGGACAACTAATGAAAAACTGTTTTTT.

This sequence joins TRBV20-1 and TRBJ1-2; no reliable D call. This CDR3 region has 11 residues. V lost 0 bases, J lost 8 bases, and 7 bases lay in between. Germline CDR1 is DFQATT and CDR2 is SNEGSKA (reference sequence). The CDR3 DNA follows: TGCAGTGCTAGAGACCTACGCGGCTACACCTTC. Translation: CSARDLRGYTF.

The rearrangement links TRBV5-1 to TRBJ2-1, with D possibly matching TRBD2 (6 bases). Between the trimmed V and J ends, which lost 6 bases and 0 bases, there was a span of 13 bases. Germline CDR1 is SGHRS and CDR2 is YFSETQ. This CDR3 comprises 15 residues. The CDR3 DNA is TGCGCCAGCAAGGTGGGGGGTAGCTCCTACAATGAGCAGTTCTTC. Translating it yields CASKVGGSSYNEQFF.

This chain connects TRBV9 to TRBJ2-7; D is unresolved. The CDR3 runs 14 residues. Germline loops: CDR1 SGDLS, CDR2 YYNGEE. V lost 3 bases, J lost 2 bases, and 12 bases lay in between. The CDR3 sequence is CASSEASGTYEQYF. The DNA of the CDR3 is TGTGCCAGCAGCGAGGCCTCGGGTACCTACGAGCAGTACTTC. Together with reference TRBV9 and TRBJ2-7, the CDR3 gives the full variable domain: DSGVTQTPKHLITATGQRVTLRCSPRSGDLSVYWYQQSLDQGLQFLIQYYNGEERAKGNILERFSAQQFPDLHSELNLSSLELGDSALYFCASSEASGTYEQYFGPGTRLTVT.

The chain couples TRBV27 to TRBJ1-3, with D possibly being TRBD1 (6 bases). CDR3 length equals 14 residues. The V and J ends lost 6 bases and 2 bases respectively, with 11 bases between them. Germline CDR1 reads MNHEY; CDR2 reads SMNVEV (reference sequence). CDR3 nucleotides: TGTGCCAGCAGGCCGGGGGGGCCTGGAAACACCATATATTTT. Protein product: CASRPGGPGNTIYF.

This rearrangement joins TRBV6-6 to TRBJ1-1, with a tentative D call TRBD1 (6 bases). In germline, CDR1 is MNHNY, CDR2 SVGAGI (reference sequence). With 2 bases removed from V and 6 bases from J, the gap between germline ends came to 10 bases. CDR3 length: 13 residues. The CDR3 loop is CASSYEGGPEAFF. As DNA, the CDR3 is TGTGCCAGCAGTTACGAGGGGGGGCCTGAAGCTTTCTTT.

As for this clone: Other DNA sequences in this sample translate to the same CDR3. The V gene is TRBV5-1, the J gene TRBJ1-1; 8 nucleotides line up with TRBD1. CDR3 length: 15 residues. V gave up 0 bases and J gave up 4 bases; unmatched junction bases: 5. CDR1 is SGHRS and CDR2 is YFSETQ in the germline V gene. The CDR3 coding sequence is TGCGCCAGCAGCTTGGCAGGGGGCGGAGGCACTGAAGCTTTCTTT. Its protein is CASSLAGGGGTEAFF.

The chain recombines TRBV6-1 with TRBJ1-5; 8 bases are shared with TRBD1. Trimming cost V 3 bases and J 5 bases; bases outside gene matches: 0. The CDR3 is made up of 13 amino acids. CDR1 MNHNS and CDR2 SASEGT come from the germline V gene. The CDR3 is CASSETGDQPQHF. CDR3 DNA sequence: TGTGCCAGCAGTGAGACAGGGGATCAGCCCCAGCATTTT.

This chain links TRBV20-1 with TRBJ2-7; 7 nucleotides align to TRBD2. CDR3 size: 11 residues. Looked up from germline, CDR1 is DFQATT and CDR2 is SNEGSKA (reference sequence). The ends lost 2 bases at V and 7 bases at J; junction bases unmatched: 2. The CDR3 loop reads CSARLAGEQYF. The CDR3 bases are TGCAGTGCTAGATTAGCGGGTGAGCAGTACTTC.